Listed here are 11 T cell receptor beta chains from one sample, sequenced in a study of graft-versus-host responses after intestinal transplantation. Clones were sequenced by immunoSEQ multiplex PCR, and TCRdb holds only the in-frame ones, with some missing. Here the sample spans about 97,000 clones, around nine tenths being singletons. Source: PBMCs, taken 450 to 480 days after intestinal transplant. Receptor source: a human patient who received an intestinal transplant, so some T cells may come from the graft donor.

The chain joins TRBV5-1 to TRBJ2-2; D call uncertain. The CDR3 is 15 amino acids. V lost 4 bases and J lost 0, with 10 bases in between. The germline CDR1 and CDR2 sequences are SGHRS and YFSETQ. The CDR3 loop is CASSGGEANTGELFF. CDR3 in DNA: TGCGCCAGCAGCGGTGGGGAAGCGAACACCGGGGAGCTGTTTTTT.

This clone appeared a single time. The gene calls are TRBV18 and TRBJ1-5, with 7 bases matching TRBD1. V trimming: 3 bases; J trimming: 0 bases; junction bases outside the gene matches: 5. Germline CDR1 reads KGHSH; CDR2 reads LQKENI. The CDR3 sequence is 16 residues long. CDR3 residues: CASSPTGAGSNQPQHF. CDR3 nucleotide sequence: TGTGCCAGCTCACCCACAGGGGCGGGTAGCAATCAGCCCCAGCATTTT.

The gene calls are TRBV6-1 and TRBJ2-3, with D perhaps given as TRBD1 or TRBD2 (5 bases each). Trimming removed 8 bases at V and 6 bases at J, with 18 bases between. The CDR3 contains 14 residues. In germline, CDR1 is MNHNS, CDR2 SASEGT. DNA of the CDR3: TGTGCCAGCGGAAGGGGACCCTGGGGCGATACGCAGTATTTT. It translates to CASGRGPWGDTQYF.

V and J are TRBV18 and TRBJ1-1; D is perhaps TRBD1 (5 bases). The V end lost 4 bases, the J end lost 2 bases, and 14 bases lay between the germline ends. CDR3 length equals 15 residues. Germline lookup yields CDR1 KGHSH and CDR2 LQKENI. CDR3 region: CASSHKAGDNTEAFF. The CDR3 DNA reads TGTGCCAGCTCACACAAAGCGGGGGACAACACTGAAGCTTTCTTT.

Written as DNA, the CDR3 is TGTGCCAGCTCACCACTGGCCAGGGTGGTTACTGAAGCTTTCTTT. This sequence encodes CASSPLARVVTEAFF. This chain links TRBV18 with TRBJ1-1, with TRBD1 as a possible D gene (5 bases). Trimming stripped 1 base from V and 5 bases from J, with 14 bases between. The germline V gene has CDR1 KGHSH and CDR2 LQKENI. This CDR3 spans 15 amino acids.

CDR3 bases: TGTGCCGGGGGGACAGGGGCGGTCAATCAGCCCCAGCATTTT. This translates into CAGGTGAVNQPQHF. The genes are TRBV19 and TRBJ1-5, with 10 bases aligning to TRBD1. The V and J ends lost 11 bases and 3 bases, in that order; junction bases with no gene match: 7. Germline loops: CDR1 LNHDA, CDR2 SQIVND (reference sequence). This CDR3 region has 14 residues.

The chain uses TRBV10-2 and TRBJ2-3; 8 bases fit TRBD2. The CDR3 contains 15 residues. After removal of 8 bases from V and 6 bases from J, the junction contained 13 bases not matched to a gene. Germline V lookup: CDR1 WSHSY, CDR2 SAAADI. CDR3 sequence reads: CASHVGWVAGDTQYF. The CDR3 DNA is TGCGCCAGCCATGTGGGCTGGGTAGCGGGGGATACGCAGTATTTT.

The V gene is TRBV6-5, the J gene TRBJ1-1; D not certain. Per the germline V gene, CDR1 is MNHEY and CDR2 is SVGAGI. Deletions cut 4 bases from V and 3 bases from J, with 6 bases between. This CDR3 comprises 12 residues. CDR3 coding DNA: TGTGCCAGCAGTTTCCGGGACACTGAAGCTTTCTTT. Translated: CASSFRDTEAFF.

The rearrangement uses TRBV7-9 and TRBJ1-5, with D maybe TRBD1 (5 bases). Germline V lookup: CDR1 SEHNR, CDR2 FQNEAQ (reference sequence). The germline V and J ends were trimmed by 5 bases and 5 bases, with 16 bases remaining between them. This CDR3 has 15 residues. This CDR3 reads CASSPRGGQDQPQHF. CDR3 DNA: TGTGCCAGCAGCCCAAGGGGTGGGCAGGATCAGCCCCAGCATTTT.

Only a few counts were recorded for this clone. The CDR3 coding sequence is TGTGCCAGCTCACCGGGGCGGGGCGAGCAGTACTTC. It translates to CASSPGRGEQYF. V usage is TRBV18 and J usage is TRBJ2-7; a possible D gene is TRBD2 (6 bases). The CDR3 has 12 residues. Germline CDR1 and CDR2: KGHSH and LQKENI. Trimming stripped 3 bases from V and 6 bases from J, with 9 bases between.

V and J are TRBV11-2 and TRBJ2-1; tentative D call: TRBD1 (5 bases). CDR1 and CDR2 (germline): SGHAT, FQNNGV. The CDR3 contains 12 residues. V shed 6 bases and J shed 7 bases, with 10 bases lying between them. Written as DNA, the CDR3 is TGTGCCAGCAGTCTTGGGGCTAATGAGCAGTTCTTC. Encoded protein: CASSLGANEQFF.